This entry is about one T cell receptor (beta chain). Its antigen is unknown. Target depth was 1 in 200,000 to 1 in 1 million T cells, about 10x per clonotype. Data came from immunoSEQ multiplex PCR; TCRdb stores just in-frame clones and leaves some out. The repertoire has tens of thousands of clones, approximately 70% of them found once; the top ten carry just over 50%. This entry comes from a study of cytotoxic CD8 clonotypes in ibrutinib-treated CLL. Study background: After a median roughly 12 months on treatment (6 to 36), response samples were drawn. Whole-study findings and limits: Sustained-remission patients were sampled at different times than progressing patients were. Public clonotypes, found uncommonly, either contracted or stayed stable on treatment.

The V gene's germline CDR1 is SGHNT and CDR2 YYREEE (reference sequence). V lost 2 bases to trimming and J lost 1 base, with 4 bases between them. This CDR3 is built from 12 residues. The input for sequencing was PBMCs, taken at disease progression, from a patient treated with ibrutinib. The V call is TRBV5-4, the J call TRBJ2-7, with D uncertain. The TCR sequence derives from a human donor with chronic lymphocytic leukemia. The CDR3: CASSFSSYEQYF. In DNA, the CDR3 is TGTGCCAGCAGCTTCAGTTCCTACGAGCAGTACTTC.